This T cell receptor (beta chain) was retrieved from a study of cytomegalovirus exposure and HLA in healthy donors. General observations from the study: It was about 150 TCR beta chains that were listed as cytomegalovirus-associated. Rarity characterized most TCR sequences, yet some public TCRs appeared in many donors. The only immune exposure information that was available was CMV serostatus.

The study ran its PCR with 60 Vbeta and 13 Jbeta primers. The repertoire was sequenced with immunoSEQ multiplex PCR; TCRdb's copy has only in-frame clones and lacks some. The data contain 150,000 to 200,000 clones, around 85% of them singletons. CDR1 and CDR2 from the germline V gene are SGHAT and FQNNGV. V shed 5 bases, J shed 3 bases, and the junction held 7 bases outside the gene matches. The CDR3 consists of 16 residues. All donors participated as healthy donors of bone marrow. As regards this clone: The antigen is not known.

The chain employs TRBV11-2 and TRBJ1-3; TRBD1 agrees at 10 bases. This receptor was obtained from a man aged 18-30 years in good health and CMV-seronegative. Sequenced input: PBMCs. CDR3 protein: CASSPDRGLSGNTIYF. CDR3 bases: TGTGCCAGCAGCCCAGACAGGGGGCTGAGTGGAAACACCATATATTTT.